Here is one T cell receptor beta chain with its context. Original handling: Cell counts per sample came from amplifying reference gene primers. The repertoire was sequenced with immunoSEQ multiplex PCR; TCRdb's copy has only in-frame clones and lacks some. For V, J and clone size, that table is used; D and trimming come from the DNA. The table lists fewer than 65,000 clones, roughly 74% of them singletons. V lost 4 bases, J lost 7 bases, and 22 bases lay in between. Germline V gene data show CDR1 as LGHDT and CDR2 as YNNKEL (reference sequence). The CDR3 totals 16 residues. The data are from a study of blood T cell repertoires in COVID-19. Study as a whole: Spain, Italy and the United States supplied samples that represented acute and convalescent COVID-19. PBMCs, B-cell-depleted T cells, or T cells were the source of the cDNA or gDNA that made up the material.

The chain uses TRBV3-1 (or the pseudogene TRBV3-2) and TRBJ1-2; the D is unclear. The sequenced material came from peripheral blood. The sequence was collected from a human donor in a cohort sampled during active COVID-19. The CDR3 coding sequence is TGTGCCAGCAGCCCTTTCCGGCGACTCATCCTGGGTGGCTACACCTTC. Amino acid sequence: CASSPFRRLILGGYTF.